This is a list of T cell receptor beta chains from one sample in a study of patients and donors after allogeneic stem cell transplantation. MiXCR was run by TCRdb on the RT-PCR reads, yielding one entry per CDR3 protein. The sample gives around 150,000 distinct CDR3 sequences, around 28% of which show up once; approximately 3% is in the top ten. Sequenced sample: blood, either unsorted or a sorted T cell fraction (not recorded which). These receptors were obtained from a human donor who was either an allogeneic HSCT recipient or a stem cell or donor lymphocyte infusion donor (not recorded which). It is not recorded whose cells these are; they may come from a transplant donor. Each CDR3 is given with its conserved first and last residue. The order of the fields is clone size, V gene, J gene, D gene, CDR3 DNA, CDR3 protein. The D gene is left open where the match is weak. Rows may omit the clone size; those that give it use once, few, many or a size class.

-,TRBV20-1,TRBJ2-3,TRBD2,TGCAGTGCTGGGCGGGGTAGCGGGAGGCAAGATACGCAGTATTTT,CSAGRGSGRQDTQYF
few,TRBV7-6,TRBJ2-1,TRBD2,TGTGCCAGCAGCTTGGGCGGGGGAGGCAGCTCCTACAATGAGCAGTTCTTC,CASSLGGGGSSYNEQFF
-,TRBV12-3/TRBV12-4,TRBJ2-3,TRBD1,TGTGCCAGCAGTTTAGCGCTAGGGACAGGGGAGGCAGATACGCAGTATTTT,CASSLALGTGEADTQYF
-,TRBV3-1,TRBJ2-3,-,TGTGCCAGCAGCCAGCTTGGAGATACGCAGTATTTT,CASSQLGDTQYF
few,TRBV5-1,TRBJ1-4,TRBD1,TGCGCCAGCAGCTTGGGACAGGGAGAAGAAAAACTGTTTTTT,CASSLGQGEEKLFF
few,TRBV20-1,TRBJ1-1,-,TGCAGTGCTAGAGATTCGAACACTGAAGCTTTCTTT,CSARDSNTEAFF
few,TRBV9,TRBJ2-5,-,TGTGCCAGCAGCGTAGGTAGGGCATCGGAGACCCAGTACTTC,CASSVGRASETQYF
-,TRBV4-2,TRBJ2-7,TRBD2,TGTGCCAGCAGCCGATCAGTCGGGGAGGGCCTCGAGCAGTACTTC,CASSRSVGEGLEQYF
few,TRBV20-1,TRBJ2-1,TRBD2,TGCAGTGCTAGAGATAGGGGACTAGCGGGAGGGTCCTCATACAATGAGCAGTTCTTC,CSARDRGLAGGSSYNEQFF
few,TRBV29-1,TRBJ2-7,-,TGCAGCGTTCCTAGTCCGGGCTCCTACGAGCAGTACTTC,CSVPSPGSYEQYF
-,TRBV7-3,TRBJ2-3,-,TGTGCCAGCAGGTTGGGAGCACGCCTCACAGATACGCAGTATTTT,CASRLGARLTDTQYF
few,TRBV20-1,TRBJ1-5,TRBD1,TGCAGCGCCAATGACAGGGGGGGCACAACGTACAATCAGCCCCAGCATTTT,CSANDRGGTTYNQPQHF
-,TRBV7-8,TRBJ2-5,-,TGTGCCAGCAGCGGATCTTGGGGGGTGGAGACCCAGTACTTC,CASSGSWGVETQYF
-,TRBV6-5,TRBJ1-4,-,TGTGCCAGCAGCAACGACAGGGAAAAACTGTTTTTT,CASSNDREKLFF
few,TRBV4-3,TRBJ2-7,TRBD1,TGCGCCAGCAGCCAAGAGGACAGGGCAGACACCTACGAGCAGTACTTC,CASSQEDRADTYEQYF
-,TRBV6-6,TRBJ2-7,-,TGTGCCAGCAGTTTCAACTACGAGCAGTACTTC,CASSFNYEQYF
few,TRBV25-1,TRBJ2-1,-,TGTGCCAGCAGTGCCCATAGCGGCCTTTACAATGAGCAGTTCTTC,CASSAHSGLYNEQFF
few,TRBV5-6,TRBJ1-2,-,TGTGCCAGCAGCTTGGGGCCGGCCCGCCGAGACTATGGCTACACCTTC,CASSLGPARRDYGYTF
many,TRBV29-1,TRBJ2-1,TRBD1,TGCAGCGTTGGGACAGGTGGCTACAATGAGCAGTTCTTC,CSVGTGGYNEQFF
-,TRBV11-1,TRBJ2-5,TRBD2,TGTGCCAGCGAGGGAGGGCCGGAAGAGACCCAGTACTTC,CASEGGPEETQYF
-,TRBV4-3,TRBJ2-3,-,TGCGCCAGCAGCCTCACCGGAGTCTCGGATACGCAGTATTTT,CASSLTGVSDTQYF
-,TRBV12-3/TRBV12-4,TRBJ1-2,-,TGTGCCAGCAGGCAGGGTACTAACTATGGCTACACCTTC,CASRQGTNYGYTF
few,TRBV12-3/TRBV12-4,TRBJ1-1,TRBD1,TGTGCCACCGTCGACAGGGTATACACTGAAGCTTTCTTT,CATVDRVYTEAFF
many,TRBV20-1,TRBJ1-1,-,TGCAGTGCTAGAGAGCTATCCGGGCGGCGGTCCACTGAAGCTTTCTTT,CSARELSGRRSTEAFF
-,TRBV18,TRBJ2-7,-,TGTGCCAGCTCACCAGGAGGGAGCCTCTCCTACGAGCAGTACTTC,CASSPGGSLSYEQYF
few,TRBV4-3,TRBJ1-6,TRBD1,TGCGCCAGCAGCCTTGAAGTCAGGGGGCTCGGCGGTAATTCACCCCTCCACTTT,CASSLEVRGLGGNSPLHF